The 27 T cell receptor beta chains given below trace back to one sample, sequenced in a study of blood T cell repertoires in COVID-19 (dated by TCRdb to the early 2020s). The library was made by the immunoSEQ multiplex PCR assay. The source is immuneACCESS, and TCRdb retained only in-frame sequences with V and J called. Part of the clones is not carried over; for the studies checked, unresolved V genes explain less than half of this, and the remainder is unexplained. The sample yields about 370,000 clones; 89% were counted once. The top ten constitute around 3% of the sample. Specimen: peripheral blood. These TCRs come from a woman in her twenties or thirties with COVID-19, enrolled during active disease.

In DNA form, the CDR3 reads TGTGCCAGCAGTTTACGGGGACAGGGGGCCTATCAGCCCCAGCATTTT. Residues: CASSLRGQGAYQPQHF. V gene TRBV28 combines with J gene TRBJ1-5, with 12 positions matching TRBD1. The trim removed 2 bases at V and 5 bases at J, leaving 4 bases unmatched. This CDR3 spans 16 amino acids. In germline, CDR1 is MDHEN, CDR2 SYDVKM.

The chain links TRBV10-3 to TRBJ2-6, with D possibly TRBD1 on 5 matching bases. Trimming stripped 5 bases from V and 1 base from J, with 6 bases between. The CDR3 has 14 amino acids. Germline CDR1 and CDR2: ENHRY and SYGVKD. CDR3 region: CAISTGSGANVLTF. The CDR3, as DNA: TGTGCCATCAGTACAGGATCTGGGGCCAACGTCCTGACTTTC.

The chain has TRBV6-5 and TRBJ1-1; a possible D gene is TRBD1 (6 bases). There are 15 residues in the CDR3. The germline V and J ends were trimmed by 5 bases and 1 base, with 14 bases remaining between them. CDR1 MNHEY and CDR2 SVGAGI come from the germline V gene. In nucleotides, the CDR3 is TGTGCCAGCAGTCCCCCGGGGGGCAAGAACACTGAAGCTTTCTTT. Translation gives CASSPPGGKNTEAFF.

The chain is built from TRBV5-8 and TRBJ2-2, with 8 nucleotides matching TRBD1. Germline V CDR1 and CDR2: SGHTS, YDEGEE. V shed 2 bases and J 6 bases; nucleotides not matched to a gene: 6. CDR3 size: 15 residues. The CDR3 spells CASSLRQGFPGELFF. CDR3 DNA: TGTGCCAGCAGCTTAAGACAGGGGTTCCCCGGGGAGCTGTTTTTT.

The rearrangement links TRBV28 to TRBJ2-7; D might be TRBD1 (5 bases). The ends were cut back, 9 bases at V and 3 bases at J, with 21 bases in the middle. The CDR3 sequence is 15 residues long. CDR1 and CDR2 from the germline V gene are MDHEN and SYDVKM. This CDR3 is CARHPPIGVYYEQYF. The CDR3 DNA reads TGTGCCAGACATCCTCCGATAGGGGTCTACTACGAGCAGTACTTC.

J is TRBJ2-4 and V is TRBV9; D might be TRBD2 (6 bases). CDR3 length: 17 residues. Trimming left V 0 bases short and J 7 bases short, with 20 bases between. Germline lookup yields CDR1 SGDLS and CDR2 YYNGEE. CDR3 nucleotides: TGTGCCAGCAGCGTAGACCCCGTCCTGGTTGGGGGGAACATTCAGTACTTC. This sequence encodes CASSVDPVLVGGNIQYF.

The V gene is TRBV6-6, the J gene TRBJ2-5; 8 positions match TRBD1. With 5 bases clipped from V and 5 bases from J, the junction kept 4 bases outside the gene matches. The germline CDR1 and CDR2 sequences are MNHNY and SVGAGI (reference sequence). This CDR3 is built from 13 residues. The CDR3: CASSQWTGETQYF. The CDR3 region has the DNA TGTGCCAGCAGTCAGTGGACAGGGGAGACCCAGTACTTC.

The rearrangement links TRBV4-3 to TRBJ1-4, with D possibly matching TRBD1 (6 bases). CDR1 LGHNA and CDR2 YSLEER come from the germline V gene. V lost 0 bases to trimming and J lost 4 bases, with 9 bases between them. This CDR3 is built from 15 residues. The CDR3 DNA follows: TGCGCCAGCAGCCAAGATGAAGGGGGTAATGAAAAACTGTTTTTT. Its protein product is CASSQDEGGNEKLFF.

The chain uses TRBV7-2 and TRBJ1-5, with D possibly matching TRBD1 (6 bases). Germline lookup yields CDR1 SGHTA and CDR2 FQGNSA. This CDR3 contains 14 residues. The V end was cut by 5 bases, the J end by 2 bases, with 10 bases between. CDR3 sequence: CASSTRTGNQPQHF. The CDR3 coding sequence is TGTGCCAGCAGCACCAGGACAGGCAATCAGCCCCAGCATTTT. The full variable domain, rest sourced from reference TRBV7-2 and TRBJ1-5, is GAGVSQSPSNKVTEKGKDVELRCDPISGHTALYWYRQSLGQGLEFLIYFQGNSAPDKSGLPSDRFSAERTGGSVSTLTIQRTQQEDSAVYLCASSTRTGNQPQHFGDGTRLSIL.

The chain links TRBV25-1 to TRBJ1-4; D is unclear. CDR3 length: 14 amino acids. The germline V gene encodes CDR1 MGHDK and CDR2 SYGVNS. Trimming removed 2 bases at V and 4 bases at J, with 8 bases between. The CDR3 loop reads CASSERGLNEKLFF. CDR3 coding DNA: TGTGCCAGCAGTGAAAGAGGTCTTAATGAAAAACTGTTTTTT.

CDR3 sequence: CASSGPQSSYEQYF. The CDR3 DNA reads as TGTGCCAGCAGCGGGCCACAGAGCTCCTACGAGCAGTACTTC. The chain combines TRBV6-2 or TRBV6-3 with TRBJ2-7; no reliable D call. The CDR3 is made up of 14 amino acids. The V gene lost 6 bases and the J gene lost 0 bases, with 12 bases spanning the gap. Germline V gene data show CDR1 as MNHEY and CDR2 as SVGEGT.

The chain combines TRBV5-1 with TRBJ2-1; 11 positions match TRBD2. This CDR3 is 15 amino acids long. Trimming took 4 bases from V and 5 from J; bases not matched to a gene: 5. Germline-derived CDR1 and CDR2 are SGHRS and YFSETQ. In DNA form, the CDR3 reads TGCGCCAGCAGCCCGGGGACTAGCGGAAACAATGAGCAGTTCTTC. It is translated as CASSPGTSGNNEQFF.

The chain is built from TRBV3-1 (or the pseudogene TRBV3-2) and TRBJ2-5; 8 bases are shared with TRBD1. V shed 1 base, J shed 1 base, and the junction held 2 bases outside the gene matches. CDR1 and CDR2 (germline): LGHDT, YNNKEL (reference sequence). This CDR3 spans 15 amino acids. The CDR3 spells CASSQVTGVQETQYF. CDR3 DNA: TGTGCCAGCAGCCAAGTGACAGGGGTCCAAGAGACCCAGTACTTC.

The chain joins TRBV5-4 to TRBJ2-1, with 8 nucleotides matching TRBD1. V trimming: 2 bases; J trimming: 4 bases; junction bases outside the gene matches: 8. Germline V CDR1 and CDR2: SGHNT, YYREEE (reference sequence). The CDR3 contains 16 residues. CDR3: CASSFAGQGIYNEQFF. The CDR3 DNA reads TGTGCCAGCAGCTTTGCCGGACAGGGCATATACAATGAGCAGTTCTTC.

This clone was picked up a small number of times. The chain couples TRBV7-9 to TRBJ2-1, with TRBD1 matching over 7 bases. The CDR3 has 14 amino acids. Germline V gene lookup returns CDR1 SEHNR and CDR2 FQNEAQ (reference sequence). V gave up 5 bases and J gave up 9 bases; unmatched junction bases: 10. The CDR3 DNA is TGTGCCAGCAGCATCCAAAGACAGGGACCTGAGCAGTTCTTC. Protein: CASSIQRQGPEQFF.

This chain connects TRBV18 to TRBJ1-5, with D perhaps TRBD1 (5 bases). CDR3 length: 13 residues. Trimming took 6 bases from V and 8 from J, leaving 14 bases between them. Looked up from germline, CDR1 is KGHSH and CDR2 is LQKENI. The CDR3 region has the DNA TGTGCCAGCTCCCCGGGCAGGGTTGAGCCCCAGCATTTT. It specifies CASSPGRVEPQHF.

This clone came up once. This rearrangement joins TRBV7-2 to TRBJ2-7; D remains ambiguous. V was pared by 4 bases and J by 5 bases, with 9 bases between. The germline V gene encodes CDR1 SGHTA and CDR2 FQGNSA. This CDR3 region has 12 residues. The CDR3 DNA reads as TGTGCCAGCAGCTCTACGAGTAACGAGCAGTACTTC. Translated: CASSSTSNEQYF.

The chain is built from TRBV6-6 and TRBJ2-1, with D tentatively TRBD1 (7 bases). Looked up from germline, CDR1 is MNHNY and CDR2 is SVGAGI (reference sequence). This CDR3 has 15 amino acids. Trimming took 6 bases from V and 5 from J, leaving 17 bases between them. The CDR3 here is CASSSRGPGDNEQFF. DNA for the CDR3: TGTGCCAGCAGCTCAAGGGGGCCGGGGGACAATGAGCAGTTCTTC.

This clone occurred a few times. The CDR3 sequence: CASSGDRPTGELFF. CDR3 in DNA: TGCGCCAGCAGTGGGGACAGGCCTACCGGGGAGCTGTTTTTT. The chain links TRBV5-1 to TRBJ2-2; 8 positions agree with TRBD1. The germline gives CDR1 SGHRS, CDR2 YFSETQ. This CDR3 is built from 14 residues. V lost 5 bases to trimming and J lost 5 bases; unmatched junction nucleotides: 5. Looking up the rest from reference TRBV5-1 and TRBJ2-2 gives the full variable domain: KAGVTQTPRYLIKTRGQQVTLSCSPISGHRSVSWYQQTPGQGLQFLFEYFSETQRNKGNFPGRFSGRQFSNSRSEMNVSTLELGDSALYLCASSGDRPTGELFFGEGSRLTVL.

The chain has TRBV29-1 and TRBJ2-7, with 7 bases fitting TRBD2. V lost 0 bases, J lost 3 bases, and 2 bases stayed unmatched. The CDR3 is made up of 13 amino acids. CDR1 SQVTM and CDR2 ANQGSEA come from the germline V gene. The DNA for the CDR3 is TGCAGCGTTGAAGATCGGGGGGACTACGAGCAGTACTTC. Its translation is CSVEDRGDYEQYF.

The CDR3: CASSMQDRVFHNEQFF. For the CDR3, the DNA is TGTGCCAGTAGTATGCAAGACAGGGTTTTCCACAATGAGCAGTTCTTC. The chain carries TRBV19 and TRBJ2-1; 7 bases match TRBD1. The CDR3 is 16 residues long. CDR1 is LNHDA, CDR2 SQIVND, per germline (reference sequence). Losses at the gene ends were 3 bases for V and 5 bases for J; bases not matched to a gene: 10.

This clone has just one count. The V call is TRBV13, the J call TRBJ2-7, with a weak D call TRBD2 (6 bases). Between the trimmed V and J ends, which lost 5 bases and 3 bases, there was a span of 20 bases. This CDR3 contains 16 residues. Per the germline V gene, CDR1 is PRHDT and CDR2 is FYEKMQ (reference sequence). CDR3 region: CASSPGGVGRNYEQYF. The CDR3 nucleotides are TGTGCCAGCAGCCCAGGAGGGGTGGGCAGGAACTACGAGCAGTACTTC.

The chain combines TRBV7-2 with TRBJ2-3; the match to TRBD1 covers 7 bases. CDR1 is SGHTA and CDR2 is FQGNSA in the germline V gene. V shed 1 base, J shed 5 bases, and the junction held 3 bases outside the gene matches. CDR3 length equals 14 residues. The CDR3, as DNA: TGTGCCAGCAGCTTAGTGACAGGGATAGATACGCAGTATTTT. Protein sequence: CASSLVTGIDTQYF.

The chain uses TRBV19 and TRBJ2-1; TRBD1 agrees at 10 bases. This CDR3 contains 13 residues. Germline assignment: CDR1 LNHDA and CDR2 SQIVND (reference sequence). The V and J ends lost 9 bases and 4 bases, in that order; junction bases with no gene match: 3. CDR3 loop: CASRDRGYNEQFF. The CDR3 nucleotides read TGTGCCAGCCGGGACAGGGGATACAATGAGCAGTTCTTC.

The V and J genes are TRBV5-1 and TRBJ1-5; D unclear. V lost 4 bases to trimming and J lost 4 bases, with 9 bases between them. The CDR3 has 13 amino acids. CDR1 SGHRS and CDR2 YFSETQ come from the germline V gene. The CDR3 protein is CASSVRPNQPQHF. Written as DNA, the CDR3 is TGCGCCAGCAGCGTCCGTCCTAATCAGCCCCAGCATTTT.

The chain joins TRBV3-1 (or the pseudogene TRBV3-2) to TRBJ1-5; D is possibly TRBD1 (5 bases). CDR1 is LGHDT and CDR2 is YNNKEL in the germline V gene (reference sequence). CDR3 size: 14 residues. Trimming removed 2 bases at V and 6 bases at J, with 11 bases between. The CDR3 reads CASSQNAGVQPQHF. CDR3 sequence (DNA): TGTGCCAGCAGCCAAAACGCGGGGGTTCAGCCCCAGCATTTT.

This clone was picked up a small number of times. V usage is TRBV7-9 and J usage is TRBJ1-1; TRBD1 matches at 9 bases. With V trimmed by 5 bases and J by 4 bases, 8 bases remained unmatched. CDR3 length: 15 amino acids. The germline V gene encodes CDR1 SEHNR and CDR2 FQNEAQ (reference sequence). The CDR3 region has the DNA TGTGCCAGCAGCATATACCGGGACAGGGCCACTGAAGCTTTCTTT. As protein: CASSIYRDRATEAFF.